Listed below are T cell receptor beta chains from one sample, sequenced in a study of blood T cell repertoires in COVID-19. Method: immunoSEQ multiplex PCR; TCRdb's copy keeps in-frame clones and lacks some. Seen here are about 190,000 clones, 70% to 90% observed once, and the top ten hold about 6.9%. The sample consisted of peripheral blood. Every receptor here comes from a man older than 75 with COVID-19, enrolled during active disease. The CDR3 runs from the conserved cysteine through the conserved F or W. The D gene is left open where the match is weak. Clone size appears in some rows only: once, few, many, or a class for an expanded clone.

j_call: TRBJ1-3; v_call: TRBV21-1; clone_size: -; d_call: -; cdr3_nt: TGTGCCAGCAGCTCCAAGGGGGGGGGCTTCTCTGGAAACACCATATATTTT; cdr3_aa: CASSSKGGGFSGNTIYF
j_call: TRBJ2-3; v_call: TRBV19; clone_size: -; d_call: TRBD2; cdr3_nt: TGTGCCAGTAAGGGAGGGCGGTTCAGCACAGATACGCAGTATTTT; cdr3_aa: CASKGGRFSTDTQYF
j_call: TRBJ2-5; v_call: TRBV19; clone_size: -; d_call: -; cdr3_nt: TGTGCCAGTAGTATAGAAGGCGGGAATCAAGAGACCCAGTACTTC; cdr3_aa: CASSIEGGNQETQYF
j_call: TRBJ2-3; v_call: TRBV27; clone_size: -; d_call: TRBD1; cdr3_nt: TGTGCCAGCAGTTTTCAGGGGGCGGATACGCAGTATTTT; cdr3_aa: CASSFQGADTQYF
j_call: TRBJ1-1; v_call: TRBV10-3; clone_size: few; d_call: TRBD1; cdr3_nt: TGTGCCATCAGGGGGACAGGGAACACTGAAGCTTTCTTT; cdr3_aa: CAIRGTGNTEAFF
j_call: TRBJ2-1; v_call: TRBV4-1; clone_size: -; d_call: -; cdr3_nt: TGCGCCAGCAGCCAACTCCCGGGACATCACAATGAGCAGTTCTTC; cdr3_aa: CASSQLPGHHNEQFF
j_call: TRBJ1-1; v_call: TRBV2; clone_size: -; d_call: -; cdr3_nt: TGTGCCAGCAGTGTAGGGGTAGGGGCTTTCTTT; cdr3_aa: CASSVGVGAFF
j_call: TRBJ1-4; v_call: TRBV9; clone_size: -; d_call: -; cdr3_nt: TGTGCCAGCAGCGTAATAGAGGGAAACGAAAAACTGTTTTTT; cdr3_aa: CASSVIEGNEKLFF
j_call: TRBJ1-1; v_call: TRBV19; clone_size: -; d_call: -; cdr3_nt: TGTGCCAGTAGTGCTATTACGGGACACCGGAACACTGAAGCTTTCTTT; cdr3_aa: CASSAITGHRNTEAFF
j_call: TRBJ1-2; v_call: TRBV12-3/TRBV12-4; clone_size: -; d_call: -; cdr3_nt: TGTGCCAGCAGCGAGGTTACCTACGGTGGCTACACCTTC; cdr3_aa: CASSEVTYGGYTF
j_call: TRBJ1-5; v_call: TRBV6-2/TRBV6-3; clone_size: -; d_call: -; cdr3_nt: TGTGCCAGCAGTGACCCAGGGTTCTATCAGCCCCAGCATTTT; cdr3_aa: CASSDPGFYQPQHF
j_call: TRBJ1-3; v_call: TRBV19; clone_size: -; d_call: -; cdr3_nt: TGTGCCAGTAGGAGGGTTGGAAACACCATATATTTT; cdr3_aa: CASRRVGNTIYF
j_call: TRBJ1-1; v_call: TRBV28; clone_size: -; d_call: -; cdr3_nt: TGTGCCAGCGGAAGTGGGGGGACTGAAGCTTTCTTT; cdr3_aa: CASGSGGTEAFF
j_call: TRBJ2-1; v_call: TRBV2; clone_size: -; d_call: -; cdr3_nt: TGTGCCACTTCGATGGGGAGAAAATCCTACAATGAGCAGTTCTTC; cdr3_aa: CATSMGRKSYNEQFF
j_call: TRBJ1-3; v_call: TRBV6-5; clone_size: -; d_call: TRBD1; cdr3_nt: TGTGCCAGCAGTTACCGACAGGGGGCTGGAAACACCATATATTTT; cdr3_aa: CASSYRQGAGNTIYF
j_call: TRBJ1-5; v_call: TRBV6-1; clone_size: -; d_call: TRBD1; cdr3_nt: TGTGCCAGCAGTGAGGGGTTGGCAGGGGGCTGGTATAGCAATCAGCCCCAGCATTTT; cdr3_aa: CASSEGLAGGWYSNQPQHF
j_call: TRBJ1-1; v_call: TRBV5-1; clone_size: -; d_call: -; cdr3_nt: TGCGCCAGCAGCTTAGGGGCAGGCACTGAAGCTTTCTTT; cdr3_aa: CASSLGAGTEAFF
j_call: TRBJ2-1; v_call: TRBV24-1; clone_size: once; d_call: -; cdr3_nt: TGTGCCACCAGTGATCCGACAGGTTACAATGAGCAGTTCTTC; cdr3_aa: CATSDPTGYNEQFF
j_call: TRBJ2-5; v_call: TRBV5-1; clone_size: -; d_call: -; cdr3_nt: TGCGCCAGCAGCTTGGCGGCAGGCCGAGGGGAGACCCAGTACTTC; cdr3_aa: CASSLAAGRGETQYF
j_call: TRBJ1-6; v_call: TRBV3-1/TRBV3-2; clone_size: -; d_call: TRBD1; cdr3_nt: TGTGCCAGCAGCCAAGAGACAGGGTATAATTCACCCCTCCACTTT; cdr3_aa: CASSQETGYNSPLHF
j_call: TRBJ2-1; v_call: TRBV2; clone_size: -; d_call: -; cdr3_nt: TGTGCCAGCAGTGAAGTCAGGGGAAATAATGAGCAGTTCTTC; cdr3_aa: CASSEVRGNNEQFF
j_call: TRBJ1-4; v_call: TRBV5-1; clone_size: once; d_call: TRBD1; cdr3_nt: TGCGCCAGCAGCCCGGGACAGCGCGAAAAACTGTTTTTT; cdr3_aa: CASSPGQREKLFF
j_call: TRBJ1-2; v_call: TRBV6-5; clone_size: -; d_call: -; cdr3_nt: TGTGCCAGCAGGGCCGGACAGTCCGCCTATGGCTACACCTTC; cdr3_aa: CASRAGQSAYGYTF
j_call: TRBJ2-3; v_call: TRBV9; clone_size: -; d_call: TRBD2; cdr3_nt: TGTGCCAGCAGCGTAGCTACTGGGGGGGCAGATACGCAGTATTTT; cdr3_aa: CASSVATGGADTQYF
j_call: TRBJ1-1; v_call: TRBV7-2; clone_size: -; d_call: TRBD1; cdr3_nt: TGTGCCAGCAGCTTAGCAGGGGGCTCCACTGAAGCTTTCTTT; cdr3_aa: CASSLAGGSTEAFF
j_call: TRBJ1-1; v_call: TRBV2; clone_size: few; d_call: TRBD1; cdr3_nt: TGTGCCAGCAGTACTGACAGGGGTGTGTCTGAAGCTTTCTTT; cdr3_aa: CASSTDRGVSEAFF
j_call: TRBJ2-5; v_call: TRBV2; clone_size: many; d_call: -; cdr3_nt: TGTGCCAGCAGGGAGGGGCTCCAAGAGACCCAGTACTTC; cdr3_aa: CASREGLQETQYF
j_call: TRBJ1-5; v_call: TRBV12-2; clone_size: -; d_call: -; cdr3_nt: TGTGCAAGTCGCTTAGTACAGGGGGTGATCAATCAGCCCCAGCATTTT; cdr3_aa: CASRLVQGVINQPQHF
j_call: TRBJ2-5; v_call: TRBV5-6; clone_size: few; d_call: TRBD2; cdr3_nt: TGTGCCAGCAGCGGGGAGGGGTCCCAGTACTTC; cdr3_aa: CASSGEGSQYF
j_call: TRBJ2-3; v_call: TRBV11-3; clone_size: -; d_call: TRBD2; cdr3_nt: TGTGCCAGCAGCTTACTGTCTAGCGGGGTCACAGATACGCAGTATTTT; cdr3_aa: CASSLLSSGVTDTQYF
j_call: TRBJ1-1; v_call: TRBV3-1/TRBV3-2; clone_size: few; d_call: TRBD1; cdr3_nt: TGTGCCAGCAGCCCGCGGGACAGGGACACTGAAGCTTTCTTT; cdr3_aa: CASSPRDRDTEAFF
j_call: TRBJ2-2; v_call: TRBV6-1; clone_size: -; d_call: TRBD1; cdr3_nt: TGTGCCAGCAGAGAATGGACAGGGATGAACACCGGGGAGCTGTTTTTT; cdr3_aa: CASREWTGMNTGELFF
j_call: TRBJ1-1; v_call: TRBV13; clone_size: -; d_call: TRBD1; cdr3_nt: TGTGCCAGCAGCTCAGGGGACAGGGTGGCAAACACTGAAGCTTTCTTT; cdr3_aa: CASSSGDRVANTEAFF
j_call: TRBJ1-5; v_call: TRBV23-1; clone_size: -; d_call: -; cdr3_nt: TGCGCCAGCAGTCCGGGGGACGAATTCAATCAGCCCCAGCATTTT; cdr3_aa: CASSPGDEFNQPQHF
j_call: TRBJ1-1; v_call: TRBV7-2; clone_size: few; d_call: TRBD1; cdr3_nt: TGTGCCAGCAGCAAGGGACAGGGAAACACTGAAGCTTTCTTT; cdr3_aa: CASSKGQGNTEAFF
j_call: TRBJ1-3; v_call: TRBV2; clone_size: -; d_call: -; cdr3_nt: TGTGCCAGCAGACAGGGAGACTCTGGAAACACCATATATTTT; cdr3_aa: CASRQGDSGNTIYF
j_call: TRBJ1-4; v_call: TRBV5-1; clone_size: -; d_call: -; cdr3_nt: TGCGCCAGCAGCTTACGGGATAATGAAAAACTGTTTTTT; cdr3_aa: CASSLRDNEKLFF
j_call: TRBJ1-2; v_call: TRBV18; clone_size: -; d_call: -; cdr3_nt: TGTGCCAGCTCAGAGACACCCGTCGACTATGGCTACACCTTC; cdr3_aa: CASSETPVDYGYTF
j_call: TRBJ1-1; v_call: TRBV29-1; clone_size: -; d_call: -; cdr3_nt: TGCAGCGTTGAGGCGGGGGGTTTCACTGAAGCTTTCTTT; cdr3_aa: CSVEAGGFTEAFF
j_call: TRBJ1-2; v_call: TRBV29-1; clone_size: -; d_call: -; cdr3_nt: TGCAGCGTTCCCGACTGGATCCGATATGGCTACACCTTC; cdr3_aa: CSVPDWIRYGYTF
j_call: TRBJ1-6; v_call: TRBV10-3; clone_size: -; d_call: -; cdr3_nt: TGTGCCATCAGTGAGTCAGCCCCTTATAATTCACCCCTCCACTTT; cdr3_aa: CAISESAPYNSPLHF
j_call: TRBJ1-1; v_call: TRBV19; clone_size: once; d_call: -; cdr3_nt: TGTGCCAGTAGGACGCCCAGGCTAAACACTGAAGCTTTCTTT; cdr3_aa: CASRTPRLNTEAFF
j_call: TRBJ2-2; v_call: TRBV10-3; clone_size: -; d_call: -; cdr3_nt: TGTGCCATCAGCCCCGGTGTAGGGGGCACCGGGGAGCTGTTTTTT; cdr3_aa: CAISPGVGGTGELFF
j_call: TRBJ1-4; v_call: TRBV5-1; clone_size: -; d_call: -; cdr3_nt: TGCGCCAGCAGCTTGGTTGTGGCTGAAAAACTGTTTTTT; cdr3_aa: CASSLVVAEKLFF
j_call: TRBJ1-2; v_call: TRBV5-1; clone_size: -; d_call: -; cdr3_nt: TGCGCCAGCACCCTAAATGGGGGCAGGGTTAACTATGGCTACACCTTC; cdr3_aa: CASTLNGGRVNYGYTF
j_call: TRBJ1-1; v_call: TRBV19; clone_size: once; d_call: TRBD1; cdr3_nt: TGTGCCAGTATCCTACAGGGGGCAGCGAACACTGAAGCTTTCTTT; cdr3_aa: CASILQGAANTEAFF
j_call: TRBJ2-5; v_call: TRBV3-1/TRBV3-2; clone_size: -; d_call: -; cdr3_nt: TGTGCCAGCAGCCAAGTTTCTGCAGGGGAAGAGACCCAGTACTTC; cdr3_aa: CASSQVSAGEETQYF
j_call: TRBJ1-1; v_call: TRBV12-3/TRBV12-4; clone_size: -; d_call: -; cdr3_nt: TGTGCCAGCAGTCGACGGGAGGGCACTGAAGCTTTCTTT; cdr3_aa: CASSRREGTEAFF
j_call: TRBJ2-7; v_call: TRBV6-5; clone_size: -; d_call: TRBD2; cdr3_nt: TGTGCCAGCAGTCATCCTAGCGGGGGATCCTACGAGCAGTACTTC; cdr3_aa: CASSHPSGGSYEQYF
j_call: TRBJ2-1; v_call: TRBV18; clone_size: once; d_call: -; cdr3_nt: TGTGCCAGCTCACCGCCGGCCGTCGGGGATCCTGAGCAGTTCTTC; cdr3_aa: CASSPPAVGDPEQFF
j_call: TRBJ1-3; v_call: TRBV7-9; clone_size: -; d_call: -; cdr3_nt: TGTGCCAGCAGCTCGGCAGGTGGAAACACCATATATTTT; cdr3_aa: CASSSAGGNTIYF
j_call: TRBJ1-5; v_call: TRBV4-1; clone_size: -; d_call: -; cdr3_nt: TGCGCCAGCAGCCAAGATAGGAGCGAGCCCCAGCATTTT; cdr3_aa: CASSQDRSEPQHF
j_call: TRBJ2-3; v_call: TRBV10-3; clone_size: -; d_call: -; cdr3_nt: TGTGCCATCAGTGAGTCTGGAAACAGGGCCACAGATACGCAGTATTTT; cdr3_aa: CAISESGNRATDTQYF
j_call: TRBJ2-7; v_call: TRBV7-9; clone_size: -; d_call: TRBD2; cdr3_nt: TGTGCCAGCAGCTCAACTAGCGGAAACGGCGAGCAGTACTTC; cdr3_aa: CASSSTSGNGEQYF
j_call: TRBJ1-1; v_call: TRBV5-6; clone_size: -; d_call: -; cdr3_nt: TGTGCCAGCAGCTTGGGGGCGGCGGACAGTTTAGCTTTCTTT; cdr3_aa: CASSLGAADSLAFF
j_call: TRBJ1-2; v_call: TRBV5-5; clone_size: -; d_call: -; cdr3_nt: TGTGCCAGCAGCCTTGGCGGGCTTTTGAATGGCTACACCTTC; cdr3_aa: CASSLGGLLNGYTF
j_call: TRBJ1-5; v_call: TRBV9; clone_size: once; d_call: -; cdr3_nt: TGTGCCAGCAGCGCAGGGGATCAGCCCCAGCATTTT; cdr3_aa: CASSAGDQPQHF